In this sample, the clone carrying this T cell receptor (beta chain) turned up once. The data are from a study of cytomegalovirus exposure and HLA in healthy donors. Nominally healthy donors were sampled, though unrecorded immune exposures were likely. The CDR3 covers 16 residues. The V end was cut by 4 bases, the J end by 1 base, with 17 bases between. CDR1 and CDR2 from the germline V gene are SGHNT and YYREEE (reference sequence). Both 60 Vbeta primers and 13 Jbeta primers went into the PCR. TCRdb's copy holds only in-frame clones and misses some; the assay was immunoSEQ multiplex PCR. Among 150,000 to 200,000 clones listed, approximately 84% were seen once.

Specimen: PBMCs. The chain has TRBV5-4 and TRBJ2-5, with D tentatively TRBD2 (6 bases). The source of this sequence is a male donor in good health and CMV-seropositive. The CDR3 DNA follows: TGTGCCAGCAGCCTGCCGGGGCGGGACGGCCAAGAGACCCAGTACTTC. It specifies CASSLPGRDGQETQYF.